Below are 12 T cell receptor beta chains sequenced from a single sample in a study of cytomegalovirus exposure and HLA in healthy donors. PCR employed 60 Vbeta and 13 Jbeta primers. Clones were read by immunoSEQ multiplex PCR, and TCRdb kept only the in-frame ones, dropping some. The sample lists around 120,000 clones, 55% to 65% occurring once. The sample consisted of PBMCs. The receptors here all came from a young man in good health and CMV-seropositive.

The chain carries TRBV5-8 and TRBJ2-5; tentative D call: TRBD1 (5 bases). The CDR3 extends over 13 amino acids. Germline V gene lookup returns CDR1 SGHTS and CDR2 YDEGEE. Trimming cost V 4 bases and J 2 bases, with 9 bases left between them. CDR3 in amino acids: CASSLDRQETQYF. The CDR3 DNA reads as TGTGCCAGCAGCCTAGACAGACAAGAGACCCAGTACTTC.

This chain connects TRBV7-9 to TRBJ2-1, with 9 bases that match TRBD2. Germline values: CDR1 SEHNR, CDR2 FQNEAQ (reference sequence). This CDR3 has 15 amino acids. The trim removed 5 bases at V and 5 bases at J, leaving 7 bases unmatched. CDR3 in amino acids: CASSLRLAVDNEQFF. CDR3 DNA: TGTGCCAGCAGCCTCCGACTAGCGGTTGACAATGAGCAGTTCTTC.

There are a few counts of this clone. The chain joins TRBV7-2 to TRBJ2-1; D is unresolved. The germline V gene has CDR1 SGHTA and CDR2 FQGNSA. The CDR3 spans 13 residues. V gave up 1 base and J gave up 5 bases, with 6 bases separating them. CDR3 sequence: CASSLDFNNEQFF. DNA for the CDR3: TGTGCCAGCAGCTTAGATTTCAACAATGAGCAGTTCTTC.

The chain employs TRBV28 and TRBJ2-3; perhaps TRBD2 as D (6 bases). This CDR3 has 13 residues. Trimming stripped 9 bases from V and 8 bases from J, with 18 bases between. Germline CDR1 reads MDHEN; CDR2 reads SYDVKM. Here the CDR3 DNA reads TGTGCCAGTTTCACAGTTGGGACTCTTACGCAGTATTTT. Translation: CASFTVGTLTQYF.

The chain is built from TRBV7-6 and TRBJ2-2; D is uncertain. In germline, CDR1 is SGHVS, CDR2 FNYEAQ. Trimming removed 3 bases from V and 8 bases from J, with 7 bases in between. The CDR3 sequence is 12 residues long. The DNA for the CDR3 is TGTGCCAGCAGCTTCCCCCCGGGGGAGCTGTTTTTT. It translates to CASSFPPGELFF.

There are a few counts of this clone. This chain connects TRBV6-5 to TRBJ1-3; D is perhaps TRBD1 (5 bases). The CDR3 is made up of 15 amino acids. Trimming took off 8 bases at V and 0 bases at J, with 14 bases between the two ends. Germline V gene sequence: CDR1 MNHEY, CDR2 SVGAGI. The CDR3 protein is CASGRGESSGNTIYF. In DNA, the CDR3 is TGTGCCAGCGGAAGGGGCGAGAGCTCTGGAAACACCATATATTTT.

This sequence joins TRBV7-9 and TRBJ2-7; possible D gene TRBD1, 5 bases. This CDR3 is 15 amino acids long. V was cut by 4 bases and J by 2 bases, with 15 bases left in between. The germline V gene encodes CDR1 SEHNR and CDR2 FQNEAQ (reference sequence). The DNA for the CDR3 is TGTGCCAGCAGCTCCGGCCCCTCGGACACCTACGAGCAGTACTTC. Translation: CASSSGPSDTYEQYF. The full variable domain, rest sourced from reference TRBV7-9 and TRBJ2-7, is DTGVSQNPRHKITKRGQNVTFRCDPISEHNRLYWYRQTLGQGPEFLTYFQNEAQLEKSRLLSDRFSAERPKGSFSTLEIQRTEQGDSAMYLCASSSGPSDTYEQYFGPGTRLTVT.

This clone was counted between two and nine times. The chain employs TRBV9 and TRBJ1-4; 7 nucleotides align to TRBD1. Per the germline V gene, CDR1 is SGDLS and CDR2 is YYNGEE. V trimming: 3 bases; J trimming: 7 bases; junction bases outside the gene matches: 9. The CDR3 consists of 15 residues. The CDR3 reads CASSALQGSGEKLFF. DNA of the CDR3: TGTGCCAGCAGCGCCCTACAGGGGAGCGGTGAAAAACTGTTTTTT.

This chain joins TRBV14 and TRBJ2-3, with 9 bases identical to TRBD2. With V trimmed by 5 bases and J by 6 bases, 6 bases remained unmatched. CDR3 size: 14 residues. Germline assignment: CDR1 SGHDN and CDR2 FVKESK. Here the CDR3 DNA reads TGTGCCAGCAGCGTAGCGGGGGCCGGGGATACGCAGTATTTT. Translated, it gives CASSVAGAGDTQYF.

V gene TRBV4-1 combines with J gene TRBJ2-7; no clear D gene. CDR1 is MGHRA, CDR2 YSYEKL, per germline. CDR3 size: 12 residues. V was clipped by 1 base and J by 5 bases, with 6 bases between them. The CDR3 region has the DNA TGCGCCAGCAGCCAAGGTAATCACGAGCAGTACTTC. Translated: CASSQGNHEQYF.

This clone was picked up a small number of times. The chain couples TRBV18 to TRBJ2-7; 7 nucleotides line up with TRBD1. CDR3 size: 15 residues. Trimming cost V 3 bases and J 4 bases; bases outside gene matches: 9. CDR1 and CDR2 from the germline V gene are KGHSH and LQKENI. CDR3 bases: TGTGCCAGCTCACCGACAGGGTCAAGTTATTACGAGCAGTACTTC. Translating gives CASSPTGSSYYEQYF.

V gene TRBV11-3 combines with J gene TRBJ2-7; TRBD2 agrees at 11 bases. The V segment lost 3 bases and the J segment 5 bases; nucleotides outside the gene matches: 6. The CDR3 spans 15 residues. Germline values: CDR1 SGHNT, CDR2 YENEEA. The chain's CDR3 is CASSLTSGVLNEQYF. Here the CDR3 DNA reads TGTGCCAGCAGCTTGACTAGCGGGGTTCTCAACGAGCAGTACTTC.